The rows below give T cell receptor beta chains drawn from one sample of a study of human T cells and chemical hapten exposure. TCRdb ran MiXCR on the 5' RACE reads and lists one entry per CDR3 protein. The data contain about 81,000 distinct CDR3 sequences, more than 15% of them singletons. These receptors were obtained from a female donor in good health. CDR3s include the opening cysteine and the closing phenylalanine or tryptophan.

TRBJ2-1,TRBV7-2,CASSLGLAGGPEQFF
TRBJ1-2,TRBV6-2/TRBV6-3,CASSYSTAGASSPWGYTF
TRBJ2-2,TRBV3-1,CASSRTGTSMAGSWELFF
TRBJ2-7,TRBV7-2,CASTPAGGPHEQYF
TRBJ2-1,TRBV27,CASRPGTGPSSYNEQFF
TRBJ1-1,TRBV29-1,CSVLPQMNTEAFF
TRBJ2-7,TRBV14,CASSRRGKDEQYF
TRBJ2-1,TRBV20-1,CSACRSGQSYNEQFF
TRBJ2-1,TRBV12-3/TRBV12-4,CASSFPLAGGMADPFF
TRBJ1-1,TRBV18,CASSPGPEAFF
TRBJ2-1,TRBV29-1,CSVAGQAYNEQFF
TRBJ2-7,TRBV27,CASRRGGAYEQYF
TRBJ2-2,TRBV6-1,CASSGQITSGTNTGELFF
TRBJ2-5,TRBV28,CASTPLGQKDQETQYF
TRBJ1-2,TRBV20-1,CSARGGGVLHGYTF
TRBJ2-1,TRBV20-1,CSARLAGGHNEQFF
TRBJ2-2,TRBV5-5,CASSRTRVNTGELFF
TRBJ1-5,TRBV7-9,CASSEDGNQPQHF
TRBJ2-1,TRBV4-3,CASSQNRDRGYNEQFF
TRBJ1-1,TRBV6-2/TRBV6-3,CASSYSAADEAFF
TRBJ1-5,TRBV4-1,CASSQEGASSTQPQHF
TRBJ1-2,TRBV20-1,CRYNRDRGHYGYTF
TRBJ2-7,TRBV7-2,CASGGADTSYEQYF
TRBJ2-7,TRBV5-1,CASKGRNYEQYF
TRBJ2-5,TRBV6-6,CASSLPPGQVETQYF
TRBJ2-7,TRBV9,CASSVGVGSSSYEQYF
TRBJ1-1,TRBV7-2,CASSFVLGPSEAFF
TRBJ2-6,TRBV5-4,CASSPGTGTSSGANVLTF
TRBJ2-7,TRBV20-1,CSARDGRGGNEQYF
TRBJ2-1,TRBV3-1,CASSQDQKSEQFF
TRBJ1-1,TRBV24-1,CATRSQGTGTEAFF
TRBJ2-2,TRBV7-2,CASSPFGGQNTGELFF
TRBJ2-1,TRBV27,CASSLADLLYNEQFF
TRBJ2-1,TRBV6-5,CASSSKGNRYNEQFF
TRBJ2-3,TRBV7-9,CASSPGVADTQYF
TRBJ2-1,TRBV2,CASSDRGNEQFF
TRBJ2-3,TRBV3-1,CASSQDWRSSTDTQYF
TRBJ1-1,TRBV4-2,CASSQGENTEAFF
TRBJ2-1,TRBV12-3/TRBV12-4,CASSLSGTEQFF
TRBJ1-2,TRBV25-1,CASSEGQLGGRYGYTF
TRBJ2-3,TRBV27,CASSFRGGTDTQYF
TRBJ1-1,TRBV18,CASSLFPVRQNTEAFF
TRBJ1-3,TRBV5-6,CASSLDGSGNTIYF
TRBJ2-7,TRBV7-6,CASSLDPGTYEQYF
TRBJ2-4,TRBV7-9,CASSRKFGRVDIQYF
TRBJ2-3,TRBV20-1,CSAKDKYTDTQYF
TRBJ2-7,TRBV6-1,CASSDGLAGEYEQYF
TRBJ1-1,TRBV18,CASSLAMLGLNTEAFF
TRBJ2-1,TRBV7-2,CASSSTGQINEQFF
TRBJ2-3,TRBV7-2,CASSLPPGTSGAVPTDTQYF
TRBJ2-3,TRBV18,CASSPLQTRRSTDTQYF
TRBJ2-7,TRBV28,CASSLTTREQYF